These T cell receptor beta chains were read from a single sample in a study of CD8+CD57+ T cells in acquired aplastic anemia. TCRdb analysed the reads with MiXCR anew, one entry per CDR3 protein. The table shows just over 150,000 distinct CDR3 sequences, with roughly 48% occurring only once. The sequenced sample consisted of sorted CD4+, CD8+, or CD8+CD57+ T cells (not recorded which) from PBMCs. Source of these receptors: a human donor with aplastic anemia. CDR3s include the opening cysteine and the closing phenylalanine or tryptophan. The order of the fields is clone size, CDR3 length, V gene, D gene, J gene, CDR3 protein, CDR3 DNA. D genes are given only for firm matches. Clone size is stated in some rows and not others, as once, few, many or a class when expanded.

many	17	TRBV24-1	.	TRBJ2-2	CATSEQPVSEYTGELFF	TGTGCCACCAGTGAGCAACCCGTAAGCGAGTACACCGGGGAGCTGTTTTTT
.	18	TRBV15	.	TRBJ1-5	CATSRGTPASYSNQPQHF	TGTGCCACCAGCAGAGGGACTCCCGCGAGTTATAGCAATCAGCCCCAGCATTTT
few	17	TRBV24-1	TRBD2	TRBJ2-3	CATSDRTSGGGADTQYF	TGTGCCACCAGTGACCGGACTAGCGGGGGGGGGGCAGATACGCAGTATTTT
.	15	TRBV9	TRBD2	TRBJ2-1	CASSVVAGVSNEQFF	TGTGCCAGCAGCGTAGTAGCGGGCGTCTCCAATGAGCAGTTCTTC
many	13	TRBV13	TRBD1	TRBJ2-7	CASSFGTAYEQYF	TGTGCCAGCAGCTTCGGGACAGCTTACGAGCAGTACTTC
.	15	TRBV2	.	TRBJ1-3	CASSEGGDSGNTIYF	TGTGCCAGCAGTGAAGGGGGGGACTCTGGAAACACCATATATTTT
many	16	TRBV29-1	.	TRBJ2-3	CSVEVGAGVGWDTQYF	TGCAGCGTTGAAGTAGGGGCAGGGGTTGGGTGGGATACGCAGTATTTT
many	14	TRBV4-2	TRBD2	TRBJ2-7	CASSPIAGSYEQYF	TGTGCCAGCAGCCCTATAGCGGGATCCTACGAGCAGTACTTC
few	13	TRBV29-1	TRBD1	TRBJ1-2	CSVADREYYGYTF	TGCAGCGTTGCTGACAGGGAATACTATGGCTACACCTTC
once	14	TRBV20-1	TRBD1	TRBJ2-7	CSASRTGEVYEQYF	TGCAGTGCTAGCCGGACAGGGGAAGTGTACGAGCAGTACTTC
.	14	TRBV15	.	TRBJ2-7	CATSRELGDYEQYF	TGTGCCACCAGCAGAGAACTCGGGGACTACGAGCAGTACTTC
.	11	TRBV5-8	.	TRBJ2-4	CASTISGFQYF	TGTGCCAGCACTATCAGCGGGTTTCAGTACTTC
.	14	TRBV19	.	TRBJ1-2	CASSASKAIYGYTF	TGTGCCAGTAGTGCCTCGAAGGCAATCTATGGCTACACCTTC
many	14	TRBV19	.	TRBJ2-7	CASSIVGRAAEQYF	TGTGCCAGTAGTATAGTGGGCAGGGCGGCCGAGCAGTACTTC
many	18	TRBV7-9	.	TRBJ1-1	CASSLGGGRSPRATEAFF	TGTGCCAGCAGCTTAGGAGGGGGTAGGAGTCCGAGAGCCACTGAAGCTTTCTTT
many	13	TRBV7-3	.	TRBJ2-1	CASSLLGLNEQFF	TGTGCCAGCAGCTTGTTGGGGCTGAATGAGCAGTTCTTC
.	11	TRBV7-9	.	TRBJ2-7	CASSKSHEQYF	TGTGCCAGCAGCAAATCCCACGAGCAGTACTTC
many	13	TRBV6-2/TRBV6-3	.	TRBJ2-7	CASSESTGPEQYF	TGTGCCAGCAGCGAATCAACAGGGCCCGAGCAGTACTTC
many	16	TRBV9	TRBD2	TRBJ2-7	CASSPSGRDPPYEQYF	TGTGCCAGCAGCCCGAGTGGGAGGGACCCCCCCTACGAGCAGTACTTC
many	14	TRBV12-3/TRBV12-4	.	TRBJ2-7	CASSPDSLTYEQYF	TGTGCCAGCAGTCCGGACAGTCTGACCTACGAGCAGTACTTC
.	14	TRBV7-3	TRBD1	TRBJ1-2	CASSETGQGYGYTF	TGTGCCAGCAGCGAGACGGGACAGGGGTATGGCTACACCTTC
.	15	TRBV7-9	.	TRBJ1-5	CASSLDGPSNQPQHF	TGTGCCAGCAGCTTAGACGGGCCGAGCAATCAGCCCCAGCATTTT
.	14	TRBV29-1	.	TRBJ1-1	CSVVAGNRNTEAFF	TGCAGCGTTGTCGCAGGGAACCGGAACACTGAAGCTTTCTTT
.	13	TRBV5-1	TRBD1	TRBJ1-5	CASSWGQGKPQHF	TGCGCCAGCAGCTGGGGACAGGGCAAACCCCAGCATTTT
many	13	TRBV5-4	.	TRBJ2-2	CATNGENTGELFF	TGTGCCACCAACGGTGAGAACACCGGGGAGCTGTTTTTT
many	17	TRBV27	TRBD1	TRBJ2-7	CASSSTIGDRVGYEQYF	TGTGCCAGCAGTTCCACAATCGGAGACAGGGTCGGTTACGAGCAGTACTTC
.	14	TRBV25-1	TRBD2	TRBJ2-7	CASSGAGGVYEQYF	TGTGCCAGCAGTGGCGCCGGGGGGGTTTACGAGCAGTACTTC
few	14	TRBV30	.	TRBJ2-5	CAWSGSSSKETQYF	TGTGCCTGGAGTGGATCTAGCAGCAAAGAGACCCAGTACTTC
.	14	TRBV7-3	.	TRBJ2-5	CASSLSGSQETQYF	TGTGCCAGCAGCTTATCAGGGAGTCAAGAGACCCAGTACTTC
many	15	TRBV2	TRBD1	TRBJ1-1	CASSKTGTANTEAFF	TGTGCCAGCAGCAAGACCGGGACAGCGAACACTGAAGCTTTCTTT
.	12	TRBV19	.	TRBJ1-3	CASTGSGNTIYF	TGTGCCAGTACAGGCTCTGGAAACACCATATATTTT
.	14	TRBV7-2	.	TRBJ1-5	CASSRSVSGQPQHF	TGTGCCAGCAGCCGATCGGTGAGTGGACAGCCCCAGCATTTT
few	15	TRBV5-6	TRBD1	TRBJ1-4	CASSLAGQGGEKLFF	TGTGCCAGCAGCTTGGCGGGACAGGGAGGGGAAAAACTGTTTTTT
many	17	TRBV19	TRBD1	TRBJ1-5	CASRRQGPLGGNQPQHF	TGTGCCAGTAGAAGACAGGGGCCCCTGGGGGGCAATCAGCCCCAGCATTTT
few	13	TRBV25-1	.	TRBJ1-2	CASSALGGLGYTF	TGTGCCAGCAGTGCCCTCGGAGGGCTCGGCTACACCTTC
many	18	TRBV9	TRBD2	TRBJ2-1	CASRGGDSGSRSYNEQFF	TGTGCCAGCAGGGGTGGGGATAGCGGGAGTAGGTCCTACAATGAGCAGTTCTTC
many	15	TRBV12-3/TRBV12-4	.	TRBJ1-1	CASTSLDTANTEAFF	TGTGCCAGCACCTCTCTGGACACGGCTAACACTGAAGCTTTCTTT
many	14	TRBV3-1	.	TRBJ2-7	CASSLDLTSYEQYF	TGTGCCAGCAGCCTCGACTTAACCTCCTACGAGCAGTACTTC
many	14	TRBV7-2	TRBD1	TRBJ2-5	CASSQDGGTGTQYF	TGTGCCAGCAGCCAAGACGGCGGGACAGGGACCCAGTACTTC
many	12	TRBV7-9	.	TRBJ1-4	CASSLGTEKLFF	TGTGCCAGCAGCTTAGGGACCGAAAAACTGTTTTTT
.	14	TRBV5-8	.	TRBJ2-1	CASSLGSLNNEQFF	TGTGCCAGCAGCCTCGGGTCCCTCAACAATGAGCAGTTCTTC
.	16	TRBV13	TRBD2	TRBJ2-1	CASSLFSGTNYNEQFF	TGTGCCAGCAGCTTATTCAGCGGGACGAACTACAATGAGCAGTTCTTC
.	14	TRBV19	TRBD1	TRBJ1-4	CASSILGTAVKLFF	TGTGCCAGTAGTATCCTGGGGACAGCCGTTAAACTGTTTTTT